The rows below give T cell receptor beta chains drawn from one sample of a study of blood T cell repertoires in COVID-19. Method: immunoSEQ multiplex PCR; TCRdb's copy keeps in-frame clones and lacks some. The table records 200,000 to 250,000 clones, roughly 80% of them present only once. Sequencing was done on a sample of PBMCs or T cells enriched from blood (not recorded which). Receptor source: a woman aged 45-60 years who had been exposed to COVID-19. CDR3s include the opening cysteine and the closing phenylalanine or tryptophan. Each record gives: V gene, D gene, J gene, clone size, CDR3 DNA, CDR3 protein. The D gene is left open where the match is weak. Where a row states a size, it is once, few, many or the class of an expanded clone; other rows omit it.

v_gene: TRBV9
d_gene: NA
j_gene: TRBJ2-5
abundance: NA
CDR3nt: TGTGCCAGCAGCGTAGCTGGGACACTTCAAGAGACCCAGTACTTC
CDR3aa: CASSVAGTLQETQYF

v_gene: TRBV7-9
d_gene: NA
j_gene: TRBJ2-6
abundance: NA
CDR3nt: TGTGCCAGCAGCTTCACAGGGTCCTCTGGGGCCAACGTCCTGACTTTC
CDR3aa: CASSFTGSSGANVLTF

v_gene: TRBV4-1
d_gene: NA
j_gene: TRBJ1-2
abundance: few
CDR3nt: TGCGCCAGCAGCCTTGCGGCAGACCAGGGCTATGGCTACACCTTC
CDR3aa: CASSLAADQGYGYTF

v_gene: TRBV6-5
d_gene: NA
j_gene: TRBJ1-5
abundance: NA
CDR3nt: TGTGCCAGCACCTCCAGGGTTGGCAATCAGCCCCAGCATTTT
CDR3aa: CASTSRVGNQPQHF

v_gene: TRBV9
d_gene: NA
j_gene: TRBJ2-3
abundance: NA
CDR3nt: TGTGCCAGCAGCGTAGTCGGTAGCGGCCTCACAGATACGCAGTATTTT
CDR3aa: CASSVVGSGLTDTQYF

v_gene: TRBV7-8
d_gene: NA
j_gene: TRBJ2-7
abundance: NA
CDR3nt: TGTGCCAGCAGCCCTCAAGGGTCAGGGTGGGCTGGAGAGCAGTACTTC
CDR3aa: CASSPQGSGWAGEQYF

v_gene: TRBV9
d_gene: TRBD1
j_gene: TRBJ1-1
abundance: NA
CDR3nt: TGTGCCAGCAGCGTTAGCGGCGCAGGGGGAGCAGAAGCTTTCTTT
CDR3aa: CASSVSGAGGAEAFF

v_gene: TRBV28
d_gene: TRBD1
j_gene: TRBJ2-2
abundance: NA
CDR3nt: TGTGCCAGCAGCCGAACCACAGGGGGTAACACCGGGGAGCTGTTTTTT
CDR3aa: CASSRTTGGNTGELFF

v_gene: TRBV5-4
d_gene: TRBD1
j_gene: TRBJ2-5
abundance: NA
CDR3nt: TGTGCCAGCAGCCCGGGACAGGGAATGTCCTACTTC
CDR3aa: CASSPGQGMSYF

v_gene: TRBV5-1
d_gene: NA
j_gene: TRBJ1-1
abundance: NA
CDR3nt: TGCGCCAGCAGCTTTCAGGGTGGGGTGAACACTGAAGCTTTCTTT
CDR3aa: CASSFQGGVNTEAFF

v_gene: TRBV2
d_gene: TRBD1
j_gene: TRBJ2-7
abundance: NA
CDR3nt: TGTGCCAGCAGTGGGGACAGGGGGCGGGCCGGTTACGAGCAGTACTTC
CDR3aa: CASSGDRGRAGYEQYF

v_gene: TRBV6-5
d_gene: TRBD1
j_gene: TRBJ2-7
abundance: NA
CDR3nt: TGTGCCAGCAGACCGGGACAGCTATACGAGCAGTACTTC
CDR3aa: CASRPGQLYEQYF

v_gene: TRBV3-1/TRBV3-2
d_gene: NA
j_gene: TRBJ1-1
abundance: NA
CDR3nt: TGTGCCAGCAGCCAAGGCGGGTCAGGCATAAACACTGAAGCTTTCTTT
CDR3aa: CASSQGGSGINTEAFF

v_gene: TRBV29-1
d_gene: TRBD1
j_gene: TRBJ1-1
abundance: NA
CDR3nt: TGCAGCGTACCGACAGGGACCATGAACACTGAAGCTTTCTTT
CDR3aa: CSVPTGTMNTEAFF

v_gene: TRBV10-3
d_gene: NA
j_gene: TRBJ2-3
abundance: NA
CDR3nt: TGTGCCACGTCTAGCCAGGATACTAGCACAGATACGCAGTATTTT
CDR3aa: CATSSQDTSTDTQYF

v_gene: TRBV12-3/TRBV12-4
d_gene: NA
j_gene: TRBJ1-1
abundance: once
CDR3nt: TGTGCCAGCAAGCCCGGGGGCACTGAAGCTTTCTTT
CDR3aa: CASKPGGTEAFF

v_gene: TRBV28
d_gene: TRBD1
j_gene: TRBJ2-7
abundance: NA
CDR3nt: TGTGCCAGCACGAGAGGACAGGGGCAGTACTTC
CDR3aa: CASTRGQGQYF

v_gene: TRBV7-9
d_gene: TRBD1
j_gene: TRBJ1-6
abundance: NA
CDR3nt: TGTGCCAGCAGCCCTAGCGGGGGACAGGGGGCGAAATCACCCCTCCACTTT
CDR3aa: CASSPSGGQGAKSPLHF

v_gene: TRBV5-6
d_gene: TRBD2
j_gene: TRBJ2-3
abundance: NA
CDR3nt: TGTGCCAGCAGTCCTACCCGTAGCGGGCTCACAGATACGCAGTATTTT
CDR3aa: CASSPTRSGLTDTQYF

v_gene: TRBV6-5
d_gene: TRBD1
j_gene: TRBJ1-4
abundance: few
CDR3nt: TGTGCCAGCAGGGACACAGGGGGCGGTGAAAAACTGTTTTTT
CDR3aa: CASRDTGGGEKLFF

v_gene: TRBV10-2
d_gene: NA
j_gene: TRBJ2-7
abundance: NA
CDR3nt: TGCGCCAGCAGCCGGCAGGGTGTGGGCGAGCAGTACTTC
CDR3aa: CASSRQGVGEQYF

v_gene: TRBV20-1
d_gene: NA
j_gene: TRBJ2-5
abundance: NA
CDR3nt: TGCAGTGCTAGAGTCGGGGAGACCCAGTACTTC
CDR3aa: CSARVGETQYF

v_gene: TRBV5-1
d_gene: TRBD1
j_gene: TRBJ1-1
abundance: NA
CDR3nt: TGCGCCAGCAGTTCGGGACAGGGGGGAACATACACTGAAGCTTTCTTT
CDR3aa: CASSSGQGGTYTEAFF

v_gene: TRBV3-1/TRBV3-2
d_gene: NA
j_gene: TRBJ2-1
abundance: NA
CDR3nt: TGTGCCAGCAGCCAAGGCAGGCGCGAGCAGTTCTTC
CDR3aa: CASSQGRREQFF